The 32 T cell receptor beta chains below come from one sample, sequenced in a study of blood T cells in healthy people across ages. Combining a sample-barcoded 5' primer with a J-beta primer mix, a second PCR ran for roughly 7 to 11 cycles. One entry per CDR3 protein results from TCRdb running MiXCR on the 5' RACE reads. The table records 580,000 or so distinct CDR3 sequences, 40% to 55% of them present only once. Sequences were obtained from blood. Every receptor here comes from an elderly man in good health.

The gene calls are TRBV5-1 and TRBJ2-1, with 11 positions matching TRBD2. The trim removed 4 bases at V and 8 bases at J, leaving 11 bases unmatched. The germline V gene encodes CDR1 SGHRS and CDR2 YFSETQ. This CDR3 region has 16 residues. The CDR3 bases are TGCGCCAGCAGCGACCTGAGTAGCGGGGGGGCCGATGAGCAGTTCTTC. Residues: CASSDLSSGGADEQFF. Filled out from reference TRBV5-1 and TRBJ2-1, the complete variable domain reads KAGVTQTPRYLIKTRGQQVTLSCSPISGHRSVSWYQQTPGQGLQFLFEYFSETQRNKGNFPGRFSGRQFSNSRSEMNVSTLELGDSALYLCASSDLSSGGADEQFFGPGTRLTVL.

CDR3 DNA: TGTGCCACCAGTGGAAGCTACCATGGGGGGGGCTACACCTTC. Translating gives CATSGSYHGGGYTF. V gene TRBV24-1 combines with J gene TRBJ1-2, with a possible D match to TRBD1 (5 bases). The V end lost 5 bases, the J end lost 8 bases, and 17 bases lay between the germline ends. CDR3 length: 14 amino acids. Germline CDR1 KGHDR, CDR2 SFDVKD.

The V and J genes are TRBV12-3 or TRBV12-4 and TRBJ2-1; D assignment may be TRBD1 or TRBD2 (5 bases each). Between the trimmed V and J ends, which lost 7 bases and 7 bases, there was a span of 17 bases. The CDR3 is made up of 14 amino acids. For the CDR3, the DNA is TGTGCCAGCACCCGGGGCCGCCCGGGGAATGAGCAGTTCTTC. Amino acids: CASTRGRPGNEQFF.

Worth noting for this clonotype: One end of the junction does not line up with germline, which may come from a read error. V is TRBV7-2 and J is TRBJ2-7; no firm D call. The CDR3 loop spans 14 amino acids. In germline, CDR1 is SGHTA, CDR2 FQGNSA. The CDR3 loop reads CASSLSEITYEQYF. CDR3 nucleotides: TGTGCGAGCAGCTTAAGCGAGATAACCTACGAGCAGTACTTC.

V is TRBV15 and J is TRBJ2-1; TRBD2 is a possible D gene (7 bases). Trimming left V 0 bases short and J 6 bases short, with 21 bases between. CDR1 LNHNV and CDR2 YYDKDF come from the germline V gene (reference sequence). This CDR3 is 18 amino acids long. The CDR3 is CATSRDLGLGRGANEQFF. For the CDR3, the DNA is TGTGCCACCAGCAGAGATCTTGGATTGGGACGGGGGGCCAATGAGCAGTTCTTC.

The gene calls are TRBV7-2 and TRBJ2-1; 7 bases line up with TRBD2. After removal of 1 base from V and 7 bases from J, the junction contained 4 bases not matched to a gene. The CDR3 contains 14 residues. In germline, CDR1 is SGHTA, CDR2 FQGNSA. CDR3 amino acids: CASSLGGSRNEQFF. In DNA, the CDR3 is TGTGCCAGCAGCTTAGGCGGGAGTCGAAATGAGCAGTTCTTC.

The chain combines TRBV25-1 with TRBJ1-4, with D unresolved. V was pared by 2 bases and J by 4 bases, with 5 bases between. Per germline, CDR1 MGHDK and CDR2 SYGVNS. The CDR3 consists of 13 residues. Here the CDR3 DNA reads TGTGCCAGCAGTGAAACTTTTAATGAAAAACTGTTTTTT. Residues: CASSETFNEKLFF.

CDR3 residues: CSVDRGGQTQYF. The CDR3 DNA is TGCAGCGTCGACAGGGGCGGACAGACCCAGTACTTC. The chain couples TRBV29-1 to TRBJ2-5; TRBD1 agrees at 8 bases. This CDR3 spans 12 amino acids. Germline values: CDR1 SQVTM, CDR2 ANQGSEA. The ends lost 6 bases at V and 6 bases at J; junction bases unmatched: 6.

V gene TRBV20-1 combines with J gene TRBJ1-6; unclear D gene. Trimming took 4 bases from V and 5 from J, leaving 12 bases between them. The V gene's germline CDR1 is DFQATT and CDR2 SNEGSKA (reference sequence). The CDR3 contains 14 residues. The CDR3 region is CSATAEGNNSPLHF. In nucleotides, the CDR3 is TGCAGTGCTACAGCTGAGGGCAATAATTCACCCCTCCACTTT.

The rearrangement joins TRBV28 to TRBJ2-7; TRBD1 is a possible D gene (6 bases). Trimming pared 6 bases from V and 2 bases from J, leaving 17 bases between. The germline CDR1 and CDR2 sequences are MDHEN and SYDVKM. The CDR3 contains 15 residues. The CDR3 loop reads CASRRSHTGTYEQYF. Here the CDR3 DNA reads TGTGCCAGCAGACGCTCCCACACAGGGACCTACGAGCAGTACTTC.

The chain employs TRBV7-9 and TRBJ1-6; D is uncertain. Germline CDR1 is SEHNR and CDR2 is FQNEAQ (reference sequence). This CDR3 has 14 residues. V shed 3 bases and J shed 7 bases, with 10 bases lying between them. The CDR3 nucleotides are TGTGCCAGCAGCTTCCCTGGCCGGAATTCACCCCTCCACTTT. This translates into CASSFPGRNSPLHF.

V usage is TRBV10-3 and J usage is TRBJ2-7; D call uncertain. Looked up from germline, CDR1 is ENHRY and CDR2 is SYGVKD. The CDR3 sequence is 12 residues long. V was pared by 4 bases and J by 0 bases, with 4 bases between. The CDR3 protein is CAISALSYEQYF. CDR3 nucleotide sequence: TGTGCCATCAGTGCCCTCTCCTACGAGCAGTACTTC.

Details on this clonotype: A read error may explain this, as a much larger clone is one base away. This chain uses TRBV15 with TRBJ2-1, with D perhaps matching TRBD2 (5 bases). The CDR3 contains 15 residues. Germline lookup yields CDR1 LNHNV and CDR2 YYDKDF (reference sequence). V gave up 6 bases and J gave up 6 bases, with 18 bases separating them. CDR3 sequence (DNA): TGTGCCACCAGACAAGGAGTGGGAGAAGGCAATGAGCAGTTCTTC. Protein: CATRQGVGEGNEQFF. Complete variable domain (other parts from reference TRBV15 and TRBJ2-1): DAMVIQNPRYQVTQFGKPVTLSCSQTLNHNVMYWYQQKSSQAPKLLFHYYDKDFNNEADTPDNFQSRRPNTSFCFLDIRSPGLGDTAMYLCATRQGVGEGNEQFFGPGTRLTVL.

This clonotype was detected a few times. The genes are TRBV15 and TRBJ2-5; no reliable D call. Germline CDR1 LNHNV, CDR2 YYDKDF (reference sequence). V lost 4 bases, J lost 5 bases, and 8 bases lay in between. CDR3 length equals 12 residues. The CDR3 loop is CATSMEKETQYF. The CDR3 DNA is TGTGCCACCAGCATGGAGAAGGAGACCCAGTACTTC.

This chain links TRBV14 with TRBJ1-1; unclear D gene. The V end was cut by 1 base, the J end by 4 bases, with 22 bases between. Germline V gene data show CDR1 as SGHDN and CDR2 as FVKESK. CDR3 length: 18 amino acids. The CDR3 sequence: CASSQALVSGGGVTEAFF. CDR3 in DNA: TGTGCCAGCAGCCAAGCTCTTGTTTCGGGAGGTGGAGTCACTGAAGCTTTCTTT. Full variable domain (remainder filled in from reference TRBV14 and TRBJ1-1): EAGVTQFPSHSVIEKGQTVTLRCDPISGHDNLYWYRRVMGKEIKFLLHFVKESKQDESGMPNNRFLAERTGGTYSTLKVQPAELEDSGVYFCASSQALVSGGGVTEAFFGQGTRLTVV.

The V gene is TRBV11-2, the J gene TRBJ2-5, with TRBD2 identical over 13 bases. Germline assignment: CDR1 SGHAT and CDR2 FQNNGV. J lost 5 bases, V lost 5 bases, and 11 bases had no gene match. The CDR3 extends over 17 amino acids. CDR3: CASSLFLRTSGGETQYF. In DNA form, the CDR3 reads TGTGCCAGCAGCCTTTTTCTTCGGACTAGCGGGGGTGAGACCCAGTACTTC.

The chain combines TRBV6-1 with TRBJ2-1; TRBD1 agrees at 8 bases. J gave up 6 bases and V 8 bases, and 9 bases lay outside the gene matches. CDR1 MNHNS and CDR2 SASEGT come from the germline V gene. This CDR3 contains 14 residues. The CDR3 bases are TGTGCCAGCTCCCGGGACAGGCTCTCCAATGAGCAGTTCTTC. It specifies CASSRDRLSNEQFF.

The gene calls are TRBV7-2 and TRBJ2-1; D is unresolved. The CDR3 has 16 residues. The ends were cut back, 6 bases at V and 10 bases at J, with 25 bases in the middle. Germline V gives CDR1 SGHTA, CDR2 FQGNSA. CDR3 residues: CASRFRALPDSYEQFF. The CDR3 nucleotides are TGTGCCAGCAGATTTAGGGCCTTGCCTGACTCCTACGAGCAGTTCTTC.

In this sample, this clonotype turned up a few times. A much larger clone is a single base away; this may be a read error. The gene calls are TRBV27 and TRBJ2-1; possible D gene TRBD1, 6 bases. This CDR3 contains 13 residues. Germline loops: CDR1 MNHEY, CDR2 SMNVEV (reference sequence). Trimming stripped 5 bases from V and 13 bases from J, with 18 bases between. The CDR3 DNA sequence: TGTGCCAGCAGTCGCCAGGGGATGGAGACCCAGTTCTTC. It specifies CASSRQGMETQFF.

V is TRBV24-1 and J is TRBJ2-3, with a weak D call TRBD1 (6 bases). Germline CDR1 and CDR2: KGHDR and SFDVKD. The length of the CDR3 is 15 residues. V lost 3 bases, J lost 2 bases, and 11 bases lay in between. The CDR3 bases are TGTGCCACCAGTGATGTGGACAGTCACACAGATACGCAGTATTTT. Translated: CATSDVDSHTDTQYF.

In this sample, this clonotype turned up a few times. The chain is built from TRBV11-2 and TRBJ1-2; 10 bases match TRBD1. The trim removed 6 bases at V and 5 bases at J, leaving 6 bases unmatched. Germline CDR1 reads SGHAT; CDR2 reads FQNNGV. The CDR3 is 14 residues long. The CDR3 reads CASRPDRGPYGYTF. In DNA, the CDR3 is TGTGCCAGCAGACCTGACAGGGGGCCTTATGGCTACACCTTC.

The CDR3 coding sequence is TGCAGCGGAACGGGAGGGCTGAATGAGCAGTACTTC. Its translation: CSGTGGLNEQYF. The rearrangement links TRBV29-1 to TRBJ2-5, with TRBD2 matching over 8 bases. CDR1 is SQVTM and CDR2 is ANQGSEA in the germline V gene. J lost 11 bases, V lost 7 bases, and 12 bases had no gene match. This CDR3 has 12 residues.

This clonotype was detected only once. The chain couples TRBV6-2 or TRBV6-3 to TRBJ2-5; D is undetermined. Matching the DNA end better, TRBJ2-7 makes the J call doubtful. Germline V lookup: CDR1 MNHEY, CDR2 SVGEGT. CDR3 length equals 15 residues. DNA for the CDR3: TGTGCCAGCAGTTACTCCCCTGCTACCTTCTACGAGCAGTACTTC. Translating it yields CASSYSPATFYEQYF.

This clonotype was observed many times. The J gene is TRBJ2-1, the V gene TRBV29-1; a weak D match, TRBD2 (6 bases). The germline V and J ends were trimmed by 6 bases and 6 bases, with 12 bases remaining between them. Germline loops: CDR1 SQVTM, CDR2 ANQGSEA. The CDR3 runs to 12 residues. The CDR3 sequence is CSVGTVPNEQFF. The CDR3 DNA follows: TGCAGCGTCGGGACTGTACCCAATGAGCAGTTCTTC.

This clonotype was detected many times. The CDR3 protein is CASSLGLAQTQYF. In nucleotides, the CDR3 is TGTGCCAGCAGTTTGGGACTAGCGCAGACCCAGTACTTC. The rearrangement links TRBV27 to TRBJ2-5, with TRBD2 matching 10 bases. Per germline, CDR1 MNHEY and CDR2 SMNVEV (reference sequence). The CDR3 totals 13 residues. The V gene end was trimmed by 3 bases and the J gene end by 6 bases; junction bases not matched to a gene: 1.

The chain employs TRBV6-5 and TRBJ1-4; a possible D gene is TRBD1 (5 bases). V lost 5 bases and J 7 bases, leaving 17 bases between the germline ends. Germline loops: CDR1 MNHEY, CDR2 SVGAGI. The CDR3 is made up of 15 amino acids. In DNA form, the CDR3 reads TGTGCCAGCAGTCCCCCCCCGGGACGCGGTGAAAAACTGTTTTTT. Its translation is CASSPPPGRGEKLFF.

The rearrangement joins TRBV11-1 to TRBJ2-7; D is ambiguous. Per the germline V gene, CDR1 is SGHAT and CDR2 is FQDESV (reference sequence). The ends were cut back, 5 bases at V and 4 bases at J, with 12 bases in the middle. The CDR3 runs 13 residues. CDR3 DNA: TGTGCCAGCAGCCCGAGAGTAGAGTACGAGCAGTACTTC. Its translation: CASSPRVEYEQYF.

The DNA of the CDR3 is TGTGCCATCAGTGGGATGGGTCACTACGAGCAGTACTTC. As protein: CAISGMGHYEQYF. The chain uses TRBV10-3 and TRBJ2-7; D is unclear. CDR1 and CDR2 from the germline V gene are ENHRY and SYGVKD. The length of the CDR3 is 13 residues. Trimming shortened V by 4 bases and J by 3 bases, and 10 bases separated the two germline ends.

This clonotype was seen more than once but under ten times. V and J are TRBV12-3 or TRBV12-4 and TRBJ1-1; D is possibly TRBD1 (5 bases). Trimming pared 6 bases from V and 4 bases from J, leaving 24 bases between. The CDR3 loop spans 17 amino acids. The CDR3 region is CASSFPAEGDGGTEAFF. CDR3 bases: TGTGCCAGCAGCTTTCCGGCCGAGGGAGATGGGGGCACTGAAGCTTTCTTT.

Written as DNA, the CDR3 is TGTGCCAGCAGTTCCGCGCGACTAGCGGGGAGCTCCTACGAGCAGTACTTC. Protein sequence: CASSSARLAGSSYEQYF. This chain joins TRBV6-2 or TRBV6-3 and TRBJ2-7; 11 nucleotides line up with TRBD2. Germline trimming cut 4 bases from V and 0 bases from J; bases unmatched to any gene: 8. CDR3 length equals 17 residues. In germline, CDR1 is MNHEY, CDR2 SVGEGT.

This clonotype came up many times. The chain recombines TRBV6-5 with TRBJ2-3; D unclear. The CDR3 is 14 residues long. The V and J ends lost 6 bases and 2 bases respectively, with 12 bases between them. In germline, CDR1 is MNHEY, CDR2 SVGAGI. Here the CDR3 reads CASSRSDITDTQYF. The DNA for the CDR3 is TGTGCCAGCAGCCGAAGCGACATCACAGATACGCAGTATTTT.

This clonotype was detected only a few times. The chain employs TRBV21-1 and TRBJ2-5; the D call TRBD2 from the table was never checked on the DNA. TRBV21-1 is a known pseudogene. The CDR3 totals 17 residues. Here the CDR3 reads CASSKGWLAEDQETQYF. In nucleotides, the CDR3 is TGTGCCAGCAGCAAAGGATGGCTAGCCGAGGACCAAGAGACCCAGTACTTC.